This is a list of T cell receptor beta chains from one sample in a study of PD-L1 blockade in urothelial cancer. Repertoires were generated with immunoSEQ multiplex PCR, while TCRdb's copy carries only in-frame clones and drops some. The sample has some 53,000 clones, 75% seen once. The sample consisted of PBMCs, taken around atezolizumab (anti-PD-L1) treatment. These receptors were collected from a man between 70 and 80 years old with urothelial cancer. Each CDR3 is given with its conserved first and last residue. D genes are given only for firm matches. For some rows the clone size is stated as once, few or many, or as a class when expanded; others skip it.

.	TRBD2	TRBV7-2	TRBJ2-7	CASSSGTSVSYEQYF	TGTGCCAGCAGCTCCGGGACTAGCGTTTCCTACGAGCAGTACTTC
.	TRBD2	TRBV15	TRBJ2-5	CATSTPRERSSGRRGETQYF	TGTGCCACCAGCACCCCCAGGGAGAGGTCTAGCGGGAGGCGGGGAGAGACCCAGTACTTC
.	TRBD1	TRBV12-5	TRBJ1-5	CASGLGTVSNQPQHF	TGTGCTAGTGGTCTCGGGACAGTAAGCAATCAGCCCCAGCATTTT
.	TRBD1	TRBV19	TRBJ1-1	CASSIGDRYTEAFF	TGTGCCAGTAGTATCGGGGACAGATACACTGAAGCTTTCTTT
.	.	TRBV7-3	TRBJ2-3	CASSPQTGTDTQYF	TGTGCCAGCAGCCCCCAGACAGGCACAGATACGCAGTATTTT
.	.	TRBV7-2	TRBJ1-1	CASSSRREMNTEAFF	TGTGCCAGCAGCTCCCGCCGGGAGATGAACACTGAAGCTTTCTTT
once	TRBD2	TRBV14	TRBJ2-7	CASSQELRGGTYEQYF	TGTGCCAGCAGCCAAGAACTACGGGGGGGAACCTACGAGCAGTACTTC
.	TRBD1	TRBV7-3	TRBJ1-1	CASSLKGQGANTEAFF	TGTGCCAGCAGCTTAAAGGGACAGGGGGCGAACACTGAAGCTTTCTTT
.	TRBD2	TRBV4-1	TRBJ2-5	CASSPFGLAQSKETQYF	TGCGCCAGCAGCCCATTCGGACTAGCTCAATCAAAAGAGACCCAGTACTTC
.	.	TRBV14	TRBJ2-3	CASSQDAGLRAGTQYF	TGTGCCAGCAGCCAAGACGCTGGGTTAAGGGCAGGGACGCAGTATTTT
.	.	TRBV10-3	TRBJ1-2	CAISESRVSYGYTF	TGTGCCATCAGTGAGTCGAGAGTCTCGTATGGCTACACCTTC
.	.	TRBV28	TRBJ2-4	CASSSGTTINIQYF	TGTGCCAGCAGTTCGGGGACAACCATAAACATTCAGTACTTC
.	.	TRBV27	TRBJ1-5	CASSFKGRGSNQPQHF	TGTGCCAGCAGTTTTAAGGGCAGGGGTAGCAATCAGCCCCAGCATTTT
.	.	TRBV14	TRBJ2-7	CASSEGGLQGKGEQYF	TGTGCCAGCAGCGAGGGAGGATTACAGGGGAAGGGCGAGCAGTACTTC
.	TRBD1	TRBV6-5	TRBJ2-7	CASSLGTGAYEQYF	TGTGCCAGCAGCCTTGGGACAGGAGCCTACGAGCAGTACTTC
.	.	TRBV6-5	TRBJ1-5	CASSYSDRSNQPQHF	TGTGCCAGCAGTTACTCTGACAGGAGCAATCAGCCCCAGCATTTT
.	.	TRBV11-3	TRBJ2-1	CASSLGLWEWGQFF	TGTGCCAGCAGCTTAGGGTTGTGGGAGTGGGGGCAGTTCTTC
.	TRBD1	TRBV7-9	TRBJ1-3	CASSPTGTGAGNTIYF	TGTGCCAGCAGCCCTACCGGGACAGGGGCTGGAAACACCATATATTTT
.	.	TRBV4-1	TRBJ2-1	CASSHFFGNRDMELFF	TGCGCCAGCAGCCATTTTTTTGGGAACCGGGACATGGAGCTTTTCTTC
many	.	TRBV7-9	TRBJ2-1	CASSDTGVSYNEQFF	TGTGCCAGCAGCGATACCGGGGTCTCCTACAATGAGCAGTTCTTC
.	.	TRBV27	TRBJ1-1	CASSFRTGAEAFF	TGTGCCAGCAGTTTCAGAACAGGTGCTGAAGCTTTCTTT
few	.	TRBV15	TRBJ2-7	CATSRDWADEQYF	TGTGCCACCAGCAGAGATTGGGCAGACGAGCAGTACTTC
.	.	TRBV1	TRBJ2-3	CTSSPLNWGGATDTQYF	TGCACCAGCAGCCCCCTCAACTGGGGTGGGGCAACAGATACGCAGTATTTT
.	TRBD2	TRBV6-1	TRBJ2-7	CASRGGAYEQYF	TGTGCCAGCAGGGGAGGGGCCTACGAGCAGTACTTC
few	TRBD1	TRBV7-6	TRBJ1-2	CASSEDRNYGYTF	TGTGCCAGCAGCGAGGACAGGAACTATGGCTACACCTTC
.	TRBD1	TRBV2	TRBJ2-7	CASRTTGAGEQYF	TGTGCCAGCAGAACGACAGGGGCGGGGGAGCAGTACTTC